The T cell receptor (beta chain) described here comes from a study of shared clonotypes between healthy human individuals. Profiling relied on immunoSEQ multiplex PCR, and the TCRdb table lists in-frame clones only, not all of them. The data show 85,000 to 100,000 clones, approximately 70% seen once. The germline V gene has CDR1 SGHNT and CDR2 YENEEA. Trimming took 5 bases from V and 0 from J; bases not matched to a gene: 3. This CDR3 has 14 amino acids. This sequence joins TRBV11-3 and TRBJ2-5, with 7 bases lining up with TRBD1. Sequenced: memory CD8+ T cells sorted from blood. Specified subset: CD45RO+ cells pooled with CCR7-negative TemRA cells. This TCR came from a man aged 25 to 40 in good health. This CDR3 is CASSPTGNQETQYF. For the CDR3, the DNA is TGTGCCAGCAGCCCGACAGGGAACCAAGAGACCCAGTACTTC. Full variable domain (rest looked up from reference TRBV11-3 and TRBJ2-5): EAGVVQSPRYKIIEKKQPVAFWCNPISGHNTLYWYLQNLGQGPELLIRYENEEAVDDSQLPKDRFSAERLKGVDSTLKIQPAELGDSAVYLCASSPTGNQETQYFGPGTRLLVL.